The source of this T cell receptor (beta chain) is a study of regulatory T cells in long-lasting Graves disease (dated by TCRdb to the early 2020s). With respect to the entire study: In the newly diagnosed Graves' disease group, patients had been taking antithyroid drugs for less than 3 months. The study was conducted in China and was registered as a clinical trial. Persistent Graves' disease patients were compared with newly diagnosed Graves' disease patients by peripheral blood TCR sequencing and RNA sequencing. A total of approximately 35 samples underwent TCR sequencing: about 13 from persistent and roughly 20 from newly diagnosed Graves' disease patients. Overall study outcomes, separate from this receptor: Persistent disease showed preferential use of TRBV28, TRBJ1-2 and TRBJ2-5, whereas newly diagnosed disease favored TRBV20-1 and TRBJ2-1. Compared with newly diagnosed patients, persistent Graves' disease patients had lower TCR Shannon entropy and fewer highly expanded clones, which suggests clonal expansion. The authors noted that the small sample size was a limitation that may lower accuracy. The study examined only peripheral blood because the primary lesion, thyroid tissue, could not be accessed. Sequencing and analysis were restricted to the TCR beta chain. Patients with persistent disease shared more public clonotypes (approximately 2,500) than newly diagnosed patients did (around 980).

Interpreted using the paper, the time point label stands for: newly diagnosed GD, antithyroid drugs for less than 3 months. For both TCR sequencing and RNA sequencing, RNA was extracted from PBMCs using TRIzol. Graves' disease was diagnosed according to American Thyroid Association guidelines. Recruitment of patients was carried out at an endocrinology department in Xi'an, China. From each patient, roughly 9 milliliters of peripheral blood was collected into an EDTA anticoagulant tube. PBMCs were isolated by Ficoll Paque Plus density gradient separation without further T cell sorting. An Agilent 2100 Bioanalyzer and agarose gel were used to assess RNA quality, and a NanoDrop 2000 was used to measure RNA concentration. This clonotype came up a few times. Which antigen it targets is not known. Within one base of it there is no much larger clone, and no base qualities were kept. V trim: 0 bases; J trim: 7 bases; unmatched bases: 12. Taken from the germline V gene (reference sequence), the CDR1 and CDR2 loops are DFQATT and SNEGSKA. Including cysteine and phenylalanine, the CDR3 has 16 amino acids. Only CDR3 DNA remains: 48 bases, in frame from the first base.

Libraries were prepared through multiplex PCR. Sequenced on an Illumina HiSeq 4000. TCR beta libraries were built with iRepertoire HTBI primers and Arm-PCR amplification of CDR3 regions. Gel purification was performed on PCR products prior to sequencing. From the authors' description of their analysis: A total of 62 TRBV and about 13 TRBJ segments were identified across samples and were used for gene usage analysis of CDR3 amino acid clonotypes. COPE and FqMerger were used to merge filtered high-quality paired reads into contigs. BLAST was used to align contigs to IMGT TRBV, TRBD and TRBJ reference genes, with CDR3 defined following IMGT. Clonotypes above 0.1% frequency were classified as highly expanded clones. Shannon entropy served as the measure of repertoire diversity, while the Gini coefficient captured V-J evenness. Clonotypes shared by more than one individual were considered public. TCRdb reran the public reads through fastp at Q25 and MiXCR, keeping productive beta chains. Records with the same CDR3 protein are collapsed into one entry carrying the most frequent genes and DNA. The V and J calls and clone size come from TCRdb's table, not from the authors' own analysis. This sample is represented by over 400,000 distinct CDR3 sequences; about 15% of them were singletons. Of the sample, about 15% is held by the ten largest clones.

These same data were also listed under a study on T cells in Graves' hyperthyroidism and ophthalmopathy. The other study reports the following: Stable Graves' hyperthyroidism was defined as the absence of progression to ophthalmopathy over 18 months of follow-up. Hyperthyroidism patients were aged 18 to 65 years and newly diagnosed, with disease duration of less than 2 months. Patients with uncontrolled infections, other autoimmune diseases, pregnancy or lactation were excluded. Diagnoses relied on clinical symptoms, serum thyroxine and TRAb, thyroid ultrasound and orbital computed tomography. The first round of RT-PCR for the TCR CDR3 was performed with the HTBI primer set and the Qiagen OneStep RT-PCR kit. Most expanded thyroid clonotypes (frequency above 0.001) were also found in blood, which suggests that blood repertoires may mirror thyroid immune responses. In cross-validation, a model built on a 13 V-J signature told ophthalmopathy apart from stable hyperthyroidism with roughly 87% sensitivity and around 81% specificity, and in testing the same model reached 80%/75%. In validation, the model predicted progression to ophthalmopathy with 65% to 71% sensitivity and roughly 72% specificity, a median of about six months before onset. To identify distinguishing TCR V-J signatures, a discovery cohort of 100 patients was used, comprising some 45 with Graves' ophthalmopathy and approximately 57 with stable Graves' hyperthyroidism. An independent validation cohort of under 20 hyperthyroidism patients and approximately 17 patients who later progressed to ophthalmopathy tested prospective prediction of ophthalmopathy. The roughly 94 discovery patients were randomly split 7:3 into training and test sets. In addition, the study compared T-cell repertoires in thyroid tissue and in blood from about six Graves' hyperthyroidism patients. Once sampling was done, hyperthyroidism patients were given methimazole at a starting dose of 30 mg daily, whereas ophthalmopathy patients were given high-dose intravenous methylprednisolone. Libraries were constructed in a second round of multiplex PCR, after which size selection and purification were carried out. The libraries were sequenced on an Illumina HiSeq2000 using paired-end 100 bp reads. SOAPnuke was used to process the raw data, throwing out any read that contained adapters or uncalled bases, had a mean Phred below 15, or lacked an exact constant-primer or identifier match. COPE v1.2.5 was used to merge high-quality paired reads, and clonotypes were defined as unique nucleotide sequences. Clonotypes were aligned to IMGT TRBV, TRBD and TRBJ reference segments using MiTCR v1.1. Analysis was restricted to V-J combinations with a frequency above 0.0001, which covered roughly 99% of repertoires. The TCS score was defined as F50 (clonal expansion) divided by E x V (chaos), with BLOSUM62-based TCRdist calculated between CDR3 peptides within each V-J. Welch's t-statistics and random forest reduced around 510 V-J features to about 12, which were used in a naive Bayes classifier (R e1071). Sample size was not statistically predetermined, and blinding of investigators to group allocation was not performed. According to the paper, TCR Vbeta CDR3 sequencing was carried out on 135 peripheral blood samples, which came from about 45 ophthalmopathy, 80 or so hyperthyroidism and roughly 17 progressor patients.

The input for sequencing was peripheral blood mononuclear cells (PBMCs), taken at new diagnosis, from a patient treated with antithyroid drugs. The sequence joins TRBV20-1 to TRBJ2-3, with 8 bases matching TRBD2. The source of this sequence is a woman aged 50 to 65 with Graves disease. Donor details come from another sample of the same person, matched by shared clones. Here is the DNA: TGCAGTGCTAGAGATCCCAGCGGGAGTTTTACAAATACGCAGTATTTT. This gives the protein CSARDPSGSFTNTQYF.